What follows describes a single TCR beta chain. This entry comes from a study of OX40 agonist ivuxolimab in advanced cancers. Overall study: Past anti-PD-1, anti-PD-L1 or anti-CTLA-4 therapy was accepted, and 40% had received some.

This CDR3 region has 13 residues. V shed 5 bases and J shed 6 bases, with 14 bases lying between them. The germline CDR1 and CDR2 sequences are SGHTA and FQGNSA. Sequenced by immunoSEQ multiplex PCR; TCRdb stores in-frame clones only, minus some. The table has about 69,000 clones, around 87% seen once. This receptor was identified in an adult with an advanced solid tumor such as melanoma, head and neck, liver or kidney cancer. The chain couples TRBV7-2 to TRBJ2-7; D is ambiguous. Sequences were derived from CD4+ or CD8+ T cells sorted from blood, sampled in a trial of the OX40 agonist ivuxolimab. CDR3 sequence reads: CASSIFGALEQYF. CDR3 bases: TGTGCCAGCAGCATCTTCGGAGCTCTCGAGCAGTACTTC.